These T cell receptor beta chains were read from a single sample in a study of T cell responses to AZD1222 COVID-19 vaccine. Using immunoSEQ multiplex PCR, the repertoire was profiled, and TCRdb retains in-frame clones only, with some absent. The sample yields 120,000 to 150,000 clones, about 91% seen once. Sequences were derived from peripheral blood, sampled on day 0 of AZD1222 vaccination. Every receptor here comes from an adult in good health. CDR3s include the opening cysteine and the closing phenylalanine or tryptophan. The D gene is left open where the match is weak. Where a row states a size, it is once, few, many or the class of an expanded clone; other rows omit it.

v_call	d_call	clone_size	j_call	cdr3_nt	cdr3_aa
TRBV9	.	once	TRBJ1-3	TGTGCCAGCAGCGATAATCGCGCCGGGGCCTCTGGAAACACCATATATTTT	CASSDNRAGASGNTIYF
TRBV5-6	TRBD2	.	TRBJ2-5	TGTGCCAGCAGCTTGCACCTCGTTAGCGGGATATCAGAGACCCAGTACTTC	CASSLHLVSGISETQYF
TRBV11-3	TRBD2	.	TRBJ2-1	TGTGCCAGCAGCTTAGTTCTAGCGGGAGTCAGTGAGCAGTTCTTC	CASSLVLAGVSEQFF
TRBV12-5	.	.	TRBJ1-1	TGTGCTAGTGGTTCTTTTATAGTGAACACTGAAGCTTTCTTT	CASGSFIVNTEAFF
TRBV5-1	.	.	TRBJ1-1	TGCGCCAGCAGCCGCGAAACTGGTGGGAACACTGAAGCTTTCTTT	CASSRETGGNTEAFF
TRBV19	TRBD2	.	TRBJ2-1	TGTGCCAGTCGGCATTCCTTAGCGGGGGGTCGTTACAATGAGCAGTTCTTC	CASRHSLAGGRYNEQFF
TRBV28	.	.	TRBJ1-2	TGTGCCAGCAGTTTAAAAGGGGGCTATGGCTACACCTTC	CASSLKGGYGYTF
TRBV5-5	.	.	TRBJ1-5	TGTGCCAGCAGCTTGGGTCCGGGTAATAGCAATCAGCCCCAGCATTTT	CASSLGPGNSNQPQHF
TRBV16	TRBD1	.	TRBJ2-7	TGTGCCAGCAGCCGAGGGACAGGGATATCCTACGAGCAGTACTTC	CASSRGTGISYEQYF
TRBV18	TRBD2	.	TRBJ2-1	TGTGCCAGCTCACCGGGGACTAACCCTCGGGTTGACAATGAGCAGTTCTTC	CASSPGTNPRVDNEQFF
TRBV7-9	.	.	TRBJ2-2	TGTGCCAGCAGCTTGGGGGAATCCGGGGAGCTGTTTTTT	CASSLGESGELFF
TRBV7-3	TRBD2	.	TRBJ2-1	TGTGCCAGCAGCTTCGGACTAGCGGGAAATGAGCAGTTCTTC	CASSFGLAGNEQFF
TRBV12-3/TRBV12-4	.	.	TRBJ2-6	TGTGCCAGTAGGTTCTCTGGGGCCAACGTCCTGACTTTC	CASRFSGANVLTF
TRBV12-3/TRBV12-4	TRBD2	.	TRBJ2-1	TGTGCCAGCAGACTAGCGGGAGTTGATGAGCAGTTCTTC	CASRLAGVDEQFF
TRBV3-1/TRBV3-2	.	once	TRBJ2-6	TGTGCCAGCAGCCCTCCAAGTCCCCAGATTTCTGGGGCCAACGTCCTGACTTTC	CASSPPSPQISGANVLTF
TRBV12-3/TRBV12-4	.	.	TRBJ1-1	TGTGCCAGCTGGAACGACGGGTCCGAAGCTTTCTTT	CASWNDGSEAFF
TRBV15	.	.	TRBJ2-5	TGTGCCACCAGCAGTCGGCTAGCGAGCCAAGAGACCCAGTACTTC	CATSSRLASQETQYF
TRBV21-1	.	.	TRBJ1-5	TGTGCCAGCAGCAAAGGGGTCAAACAGGGTGTTAGCAATCAGCCCCAGCATTTT	CASSKGVKQGVSNQPQHF
TRBV9	.	.	TRBJ1-1	TGTGCCAGCAGCGGACCCATATACGGGACTTTCTTT	CASSGPIYGTFF